Here is one T cell receptor beta chain with its context. Its target is unknown. Trimming pared 3 bases from V and 3 bases from J, leaving 11 bases between. CDR3 size: 14 residues. CDR1 is MDHEN and CDR2 is SYDVKM in the germline V gene. Primers included in the PCR were 60 Vbeta and 13 Jbeta primers. Per the study methods: About 83 million unique TCR beta chains, some 9.9 million shared, were counted in a later analysis. Some clones are missing from TCRdb's copy, which holds only in-frame ones; the method was immunoSEQ multiplex PCR. V, J and clone size are taken as reported in that table, and D and trimming were inferred from the DNA itself. The data contain about 170,000 clones, 75% to 90% of them singletons. These data belong to a study of cytomegalovirus exposure and HLA in healthy donors. Broader study findings: In a later analysis, productive TCRs from donors in an Asian-associated ancestry cluster reportedly carried fewer N-insertions than the cohort mean.

This sequence joins TRBV28 and TRBJ1-2; D perhaps matches TRBD1 (5 bases). The TCR comes from a girl aged 2-9 years in good health and CMV-seropositive. Sequences were obtained from PBMCs. CDR3 sequence: CASSFLGRDYGYTF. CDR3 in DNA: TGTGCCAGCAGTTTTCTGGGGCGTGACTATGGCTACACCTTC.